The following is a TCR beta chain sequence with its context. The target antigen is unknown. The data stem from a study of HIV-infected patients and healthy controls. At the level of the study: No general T-cell lymphocytopenia was present, and per-chain CDR3 totals resembled those of controls.

Looked up from germline, CDR1 is MNHNY and CDR2 is SVGAGI (reference sequence). J lost 5 bases, V lost 7 bases, and 8 bases had no gene match. This CDR3 is built from 15 residues. General study findings and limits: Only sixteen HIV-infected individuals were processed, a major limit on how widely findings apply.

Whole blood was used without fractionation, so all unsorted peripheral T cells were included. Reverse transcription used about 510 ng RNA and constant-region primers for alpha and beta. Separate chain-specific third strand synthesis with multiplexing indices produced the alpha and beta libraries. TCRdb re-called the 5' RACE reads with MiXCR, one entry per CDR3 protein. The table lists approximately 11,000 distinct CDR3 sequences, around 9.3% of them singletons. The chain is built from TRBV6-6 and TRBJ2-7, with 13 bases matching TRBD2. This specimen consisted of blood, obtained before antiretroviral therapy. The TCR originated in an adult with HIV infection. Written as DNA, the CDR3 is TGTGCCAGCACGGGTCCGGGACTAGCGGGGAACGAGCAGTACTTC. Its protein product is CASTGPGLAGNEQYF.